These T cell receptor beta chains were read from a single sample in a study of cytomegalovirus exposure and HLA in healthy donors. Profiled with immunoSEQ multiplex PCR; TCRdb holds only in-frame clones, not every one. The sample carries approximately 150,000 clones, approximately 71% recorded once. The sequenced sample consisted of PBMCs. Receptors were obtained from a man in his late teens or twenties in good health and CMV-seropositive. CDR3s include the opening cysteine and the closing phenylalanine or tryptophan. The D gene is left open where the match is weak. Clone size, where shown, is once, few, many, or a class for clones that have expanded.

j_call: TRBJ2-7; v_call: TRBV10-1; d_call: TRBD1; clone_size: .; cdr3_aa: CASSELQGVAYEQYF
j_call: TRBJ2-3; v_call: TRBV7-9; d_call: .; clone_size: .; cdr3_aa: CASSLGTGAITDTQYF
j_call: TRBJ2-5; v_call: TRBV5-1; d_call: .; clone_size: .; cdr3_aa: CASSFRQSVVRETQYF
j_call: TRBJ2-1; v_call: TRBV28; d_call: TRBD2; clone_size: .; cdr3_aa: CASRTGLAGGPEQFF
j_call: TRBJ2-1; v_call: TRBV25-1; d_call: TRBD2; clone_size: .; cdr3_aa: CASSEAGTSGTESEQFF
j_call: TRBJ1-2; v_call: TRBV27; d_call: TRBD1; clone_size: .; cdr3_aa: CASSGDRGNGYTF
j_call: TRBJ1-2; v_call: TRBV7-9; d_call: .; clone_size: once; cdr3_aa: CASSLAGGRNYGYTF
j_call: TRBJ2-7; v_call: TRBV28; d_call: TRBD2; clone_size: .; cdr3_aa: CASRRLAGGPYEQYF
j_call: TRBJ1-1; v_call: TRBV28; d_call: .; clone_size: few; cdr3_aa: CATGKGLGGGKAFF
j_call: TRBJ2-2; v_call: TRBV5-1; d_call: TRBD1; clone_size: .; cdr3_aa: CASAYGTVGTGELFF
j_call: TRBJ2-3; v_call: TRBV9; d_call: TRBD2; clone_size: .; cdr3_aa: CASSVRDGLGDTQYF
j_call: TRBJ1-5; v_call: TRBV27; d_call: .; clone_size: .; cdr3_aa: CASSTGRYSNQPQHF
j_call: TRBJ2-2; v_call: TRBV5-6; d_call: TRBD2; clone_size: .; cdr3_aa: CASSYGTSGFTGELFF
j_call: TRBJ2-6; v_call: TRBV9; d_call: .; clone_size: few; cdr3_aa: CARSDDRTSGANVLTF
j_call: TRBJ2-5; v_call: TRBV6-5; d_call: TRBD1; clone_size: once; cdr3_aa: CASSSDRGQETQYF
j_call: TRBJ1-6; v_call: TRBV27; d_call: .; clone_size: .; cdr3_aa: CASSSFGYNSPLHF
j_call: TRBJ2-7; v_call: TRBV27; d_call: .; clone_size: .; cdr3_aa: CASSDYSRYEQYF
j_call: TRBJ2-3; v_call: TRBV7-2; d_call: .; clone_size: .; cdr3_aa: CASSVPGTPYTDTQYF
j_call: TRBJ2-2; v_call: TRBV15; d_call: .; clone_size: .; cdr3_aa: CATSNRSDTGELFF
j_call: TRBJ2-1; v_call: TRBV9; d_call: .; clone_size: .; cdr3_aa: CASSAGWGHNEQFF
j_call: TRBJ1-4; v_call: TRBV28; d_call: TRBD1; clone_size: .; cdr3_aa: CASIRDRAFSATNEKLFF
j_call: TRBJ2-5; v_call: TRBV5-1; d_call: TRBD2; clone_size: few; cdr3_aa: CASRSGSNAETQYF
j_call: TRBJ2-3; v_call: TRBV4-1; d_call: .; clone_size: .; cdr3_aa: CASSQDWRGPHTSTDTQYF
j_call: TRBJ1-2; v_call: TRBV5-1; d_call: .; clone_size: .; cdr3_aa: CASSPDISGRYTF
j_call: TRBJ1-4; v_call: TRBV11-2; d_call: TRBD1; clone_size: .; cdr3_aa: CASSLAPQGFNEKLFF
j_call: TRBJ2-5; v_call: TRBV5-4; d_call: TRBD1; clone_size: .; cdr3_aa: CASGTGGYREQYF
j_call: TRBJ2-7; v_call: TRBV5-1; d_call: .; clone_size: few; cdr3_aa: CASSSAMGDTAYEQYF
j_call: TRBJ2-7; v_call: TRBV7-2; d_call: .; clone_size: .; cdr3_aa: CASSLGTFNEQYF
j_call: TRBJ2-4; v_call: TRBV7-3; d_call: .; clone_size: .; cdr3_aa: CASSRRPGGIQYF
j_call: TRBJ2-1; v_call: TRBV6-5; d_call: TRBD2; clone_size: .; cdr3_aa: CASEGLARGEQFF
j_call: TRBJ2-1; v_call: TRBV4-2; d_call: .; clone_size: .; cdr3_aa: CASSQDWPGGNNEQFF
j_call: .; v_call: TRBV5-1; d_call: .; clone_size: once; cdr3_aa: CASSSPYEQYF
j_call: TRBJ2-7; v_call: TRBV6-1; d_call: TRBD1; clone_size: .; cdr3_aa: CASSENPRQGAYF
j_call: TRBJ2-4; v_call: TRBV19; d_call: TRBD1; clone_size: .; cdr3_aa: CASSGTGTGDKNIQYF
j_call: TRBJ1-4; v_call: TRBV5-6; d_call: TRBD1; clone_size: .; cdr3_aa: CASSPSQGGGREKLFF
j_call: TRBJ1-1; v_call: TRBV29-1; d_call: TRBD1; clone_size: .; cdr3_aa: CSVEVPGQVTEAFF
j_call: TRBJ2-3; v_call: TRBV4-2; d_call: .; clone_size: .; cdr3_aa: CASSPTGGTDTQYF
j_call: TRBJ2-1; v_call: TRBV29-1; d_call: .; clone_size: .; cdr3_aa: CSVEDREFDEQFF
j_call: TRBJ2-7; v_call: TRBV6-5; d_call: .; clone_size: .; cdr3_aa: CASRSRDYEQYF
j_call: TRBJ2-7; v_call: TRBV5-1; d_call: TRBD1; clone_size: few; cdr3_aa: CASSRDRGREQYF
j_call: TRBJ1-2; v_call: TRBV7-9; d_call: .; clone_size: .; cdr3_aa: CASSKRPQGIRGYTF
j_call: TRBJ2-5; v_call: TRBV18; d_call: .; clone_size: .; cdr3_aa: CASSPIEDGAPKYRTQYF
j_call: TRBJ2-5; v_call: TRBV4-2; d_call: TRBD2; clone_size: .; cdr3_aa: CASSQLGTSGRVKETQYF
j_call: TRBJ2-7; v_call: TRBV5-1; d_call: .; clone_size: .; cdr3_aa: CASSTVFRGRGGEQYF
j_call: TRBJ2-3; v_call: TRBV28; d_call: .; clone_size: once; cdr3_aa: CASSSSFQRPTDTQYF
j_call: TRBJ2-5; v_call: TRBV9; d_call: .; clone_size: few; cdr3_aa: CASSAWWGDQETQYF
j_call: TRBJ2-7; v_call: TRBV5-1; d_call: .; clone_size: .; cdr3_aa: CASSNDSPAIYEQYF
j_call: TRBJ2-7; v_call: TRBV29-1; d_call: TRBD2; clone_size: few; cdr3_aa: CSVLAGSYEQYF
j_call: TRBJ1-2; v_call: TRBV6-5; d_call: .; clone_size: .; cdr3_aa: CASSYRVPHRDGYTF
j_call: TRBJ2-1; v_call: TRBV10-3; d_call: .; clone_size: .; cdr3_aa: CAISDDYEQFF